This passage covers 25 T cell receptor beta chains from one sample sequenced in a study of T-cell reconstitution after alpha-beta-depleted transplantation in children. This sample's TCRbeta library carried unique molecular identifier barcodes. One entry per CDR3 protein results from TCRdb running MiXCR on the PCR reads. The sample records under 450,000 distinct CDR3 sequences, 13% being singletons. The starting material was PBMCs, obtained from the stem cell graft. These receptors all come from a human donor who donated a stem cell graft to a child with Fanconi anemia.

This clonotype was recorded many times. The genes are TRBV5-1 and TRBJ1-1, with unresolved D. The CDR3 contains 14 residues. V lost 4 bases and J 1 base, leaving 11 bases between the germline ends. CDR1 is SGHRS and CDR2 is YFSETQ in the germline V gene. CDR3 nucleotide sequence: TGCGCCAGCAGCGGCGTATTTGGGAACACTGAAGCTTTCTTT. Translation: CASSGVFGNTEAFF.

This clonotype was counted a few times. CDR3 protein: CASSRPGTGDYNEQFF. CDR3 nucleotides: TGTGCCAGCAGCCGACCCGGGACAGGGGACTACAATGAGCAGTTCTTC. The chain carries TRBV3-1 and TRBJ2-1; 10 nucleotides agree with TRBD1. V trimming: 4 bases; J trimming: 3 bases; junction bases outside the gene matches: 6. The CDR3 sequence is 16 residues long. Germline V gives CDR1 LGHDT, CDR2 YNNKEL (reference sequence).

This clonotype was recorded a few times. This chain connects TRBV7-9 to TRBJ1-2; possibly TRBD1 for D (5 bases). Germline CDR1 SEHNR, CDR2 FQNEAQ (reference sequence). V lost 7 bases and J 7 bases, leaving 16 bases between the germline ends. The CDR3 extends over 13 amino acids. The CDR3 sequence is CASTFGGVRGYTF. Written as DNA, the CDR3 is TGTGCCAGCACCTTTGGGGGGGTGCGTGGCTACACCTTC. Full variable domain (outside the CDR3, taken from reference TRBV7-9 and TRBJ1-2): DTGVSQNPRHKITKRGQNVTFRCDPISEHNRLYWYRQTLGQGPEFLTYFQNEAQLEKSRLLSDRFSAERPKGSFSTLEIQRTEQGDSAMYLCASTFGGVRGYTFGSGTRLTVV.

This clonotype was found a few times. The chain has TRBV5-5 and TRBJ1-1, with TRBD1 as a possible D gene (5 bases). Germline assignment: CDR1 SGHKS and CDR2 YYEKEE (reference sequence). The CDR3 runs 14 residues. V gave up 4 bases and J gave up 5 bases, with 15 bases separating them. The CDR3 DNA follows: TGTGCCAGCAGCCCGGACCCCGGGGGTACTGAAGCTTTCTTT. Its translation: CASSPDPGGTEAFF.

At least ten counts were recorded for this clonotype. Written as DNA, the CDR3 is TGCAGCGTTGAACAGGAGGGACAGGGTGGCACTGAAGCTTTCTTT. It is translated as CSVEQEGQGGTEAFF. The chain couples TRBV29-1 to TRBJ1-1; 9 bases align to TRBD1. The J segment lost 4 bases and the V segment lost 2 bases, leaving 8 bases of the junction unmatched. Germline lookup yields CDR1 SQVTM and CDR2 ANQGSEA. The CDR3 runs to 15 residues.

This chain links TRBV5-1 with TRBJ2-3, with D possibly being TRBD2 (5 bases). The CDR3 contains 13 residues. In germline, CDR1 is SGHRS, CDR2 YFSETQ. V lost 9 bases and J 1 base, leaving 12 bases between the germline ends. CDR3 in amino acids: CATSPGGTDTQYF. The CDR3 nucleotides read TGCGCCACCTCCCCCGGGGGCACAGATACGCAGTATTTT.

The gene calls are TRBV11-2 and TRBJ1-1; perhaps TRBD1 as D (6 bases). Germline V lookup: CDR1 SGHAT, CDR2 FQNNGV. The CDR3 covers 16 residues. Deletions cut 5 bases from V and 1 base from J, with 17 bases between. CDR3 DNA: TGTGCCAGCAGCCCTAGACATAGGGGGAGGAACACTGAAGCTTTCTTT. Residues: CASSPRHRGRNTEAFF.

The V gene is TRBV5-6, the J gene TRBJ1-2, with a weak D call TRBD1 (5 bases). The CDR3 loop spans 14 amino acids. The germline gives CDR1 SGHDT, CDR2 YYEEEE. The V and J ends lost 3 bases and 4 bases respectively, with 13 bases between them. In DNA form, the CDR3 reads TGTGCCAGCAGCTCCGGGGGACTTGCCTATGGCTACACCTTC. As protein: CASSSGGLAYGYTF.

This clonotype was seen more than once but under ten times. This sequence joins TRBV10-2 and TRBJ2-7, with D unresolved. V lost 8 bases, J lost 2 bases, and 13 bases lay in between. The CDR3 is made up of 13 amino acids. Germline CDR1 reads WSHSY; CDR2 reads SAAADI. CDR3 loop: CASSPTGTYEQYV. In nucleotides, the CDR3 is TGCGCCAGCTCCCCCACTGGAACCTACGAGCAGTACGTC.

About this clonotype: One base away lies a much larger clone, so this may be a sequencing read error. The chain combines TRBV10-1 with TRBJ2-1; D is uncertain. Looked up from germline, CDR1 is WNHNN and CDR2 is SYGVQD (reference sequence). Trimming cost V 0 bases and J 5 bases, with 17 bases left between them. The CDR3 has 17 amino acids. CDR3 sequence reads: CASSESIGRWGNNEQFF. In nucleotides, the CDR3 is TGCGCCAGCAGTGAGTCAATCGGGCGGTGGGGAAACAATGAGCAGTTCTTC.

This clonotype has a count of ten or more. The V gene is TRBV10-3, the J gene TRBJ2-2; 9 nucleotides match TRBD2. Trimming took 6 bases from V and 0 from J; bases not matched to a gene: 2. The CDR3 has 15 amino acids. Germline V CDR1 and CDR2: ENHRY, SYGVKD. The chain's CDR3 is CAIRASGANTGELFF. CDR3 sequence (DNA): TGTGCCATCAGGGCTAGCGGGGCGAACACCGGGGAGCTGTTTTTT.

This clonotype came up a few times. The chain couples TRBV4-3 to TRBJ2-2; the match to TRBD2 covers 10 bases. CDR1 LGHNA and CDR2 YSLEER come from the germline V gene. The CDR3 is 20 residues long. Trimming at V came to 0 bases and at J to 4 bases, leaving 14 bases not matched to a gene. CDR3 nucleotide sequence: TGCGCCAGCAGCCAAGATCTGGCTAGCGGGGGAGTCAGGGCCACCGGGGAGCTGTTTTTT. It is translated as CASSQDLASGGVRATGELFF.

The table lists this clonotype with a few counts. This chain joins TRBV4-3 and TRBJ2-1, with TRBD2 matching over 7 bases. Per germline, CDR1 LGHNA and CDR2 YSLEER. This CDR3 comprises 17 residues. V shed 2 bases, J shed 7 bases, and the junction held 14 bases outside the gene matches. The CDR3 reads CASSQWLAFQGGNEQFF. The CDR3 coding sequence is TGCGCCAGCAGCCAATGGCTAGCATTTCAGGGAGGGAATGAGCAGTTCTTC.

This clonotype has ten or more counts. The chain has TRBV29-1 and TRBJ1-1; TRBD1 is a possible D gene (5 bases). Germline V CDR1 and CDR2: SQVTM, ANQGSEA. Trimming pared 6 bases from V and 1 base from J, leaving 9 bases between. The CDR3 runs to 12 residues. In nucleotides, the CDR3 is TGCAGCGTGCCCGGGGGGAACACTGAAGCTTTCTTT. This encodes CSVPGGNTEAFF.

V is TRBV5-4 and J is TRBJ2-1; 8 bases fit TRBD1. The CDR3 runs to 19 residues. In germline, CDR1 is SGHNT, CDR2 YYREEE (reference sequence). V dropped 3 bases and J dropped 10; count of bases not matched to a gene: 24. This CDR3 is CASSSLSSVRGQVPWEQFF. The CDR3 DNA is TGTGCCAGCAGCTCTCTGTCATCGGTGAGGGGACAGGTCCCATGGGAGCAGTTCTTC.

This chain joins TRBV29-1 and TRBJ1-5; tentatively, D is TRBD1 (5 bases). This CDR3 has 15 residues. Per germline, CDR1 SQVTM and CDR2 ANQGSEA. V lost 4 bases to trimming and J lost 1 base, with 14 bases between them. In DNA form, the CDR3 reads TGCAGCGTTGCCGGGACGGGGTCGAGCAATCAGCCCCAGCATTTT. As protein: CSVAGTGSSNQPQHF. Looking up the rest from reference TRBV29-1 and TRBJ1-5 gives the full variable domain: SAVISQKPSRDICQRGTSLTIQCQVDSQVTMMFWYRQQPGQSLTLIATANQGSEATYESGFVIDKFPISRPNLTFSTLTVSNMSPEDSSIYLCSVAGTGSSNQPQHFGDGTRLSIL.

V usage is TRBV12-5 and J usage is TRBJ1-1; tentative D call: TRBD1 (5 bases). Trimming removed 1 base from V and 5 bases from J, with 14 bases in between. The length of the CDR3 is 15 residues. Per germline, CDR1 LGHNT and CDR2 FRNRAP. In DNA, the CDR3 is TGTGCTAGTGGTTTGGCACTACCGGGGGTGACTGAAGCTTTCTTT. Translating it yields CASGLALPGVTEAFF.

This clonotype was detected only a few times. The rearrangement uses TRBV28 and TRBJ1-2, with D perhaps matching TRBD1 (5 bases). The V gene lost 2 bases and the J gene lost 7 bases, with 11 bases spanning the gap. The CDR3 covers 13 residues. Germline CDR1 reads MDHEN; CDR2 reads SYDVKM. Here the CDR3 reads CASSLPGLSGYTF. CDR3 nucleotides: TGTGCCAGCAGTTTACCAGGGCTAAGTGGCTACACCTTC.

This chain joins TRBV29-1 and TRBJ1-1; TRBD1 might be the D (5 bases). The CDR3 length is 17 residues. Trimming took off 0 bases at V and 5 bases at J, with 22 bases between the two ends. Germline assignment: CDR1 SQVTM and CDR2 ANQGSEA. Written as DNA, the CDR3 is TGCAGCGTTGAAGATTTTTCCCAGGGAGGAAGAAATACTGAAGCTTTCTTT. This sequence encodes CSVEDFSQGGRNTEAFF.

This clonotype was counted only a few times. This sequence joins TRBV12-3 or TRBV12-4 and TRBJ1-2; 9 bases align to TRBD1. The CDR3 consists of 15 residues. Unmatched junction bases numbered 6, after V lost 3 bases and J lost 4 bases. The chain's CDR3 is CASSLGTGRGYGYTF. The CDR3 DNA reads TGTGCCAGCAGTTTGGGGACAGGGCGAGGCTATGGCTACACCTTC.

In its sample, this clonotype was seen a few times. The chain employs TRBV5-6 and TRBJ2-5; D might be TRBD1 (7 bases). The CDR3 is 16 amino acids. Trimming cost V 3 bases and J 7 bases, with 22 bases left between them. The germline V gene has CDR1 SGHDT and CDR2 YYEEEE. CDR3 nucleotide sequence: TGTGCCAGCAGCTCTAGGACAGGCGGACGGAGGGGGACCCAGTACTTC. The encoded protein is CASSSRTGGRRGTQYF.

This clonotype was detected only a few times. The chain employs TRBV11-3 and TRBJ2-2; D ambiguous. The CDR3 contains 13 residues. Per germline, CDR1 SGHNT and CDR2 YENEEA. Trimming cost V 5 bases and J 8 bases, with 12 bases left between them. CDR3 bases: TGTGCCAGCAGCCCCCGTCCCCTTGGGGAGCTGTTTTTT. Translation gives CASSPRPLGELFF.

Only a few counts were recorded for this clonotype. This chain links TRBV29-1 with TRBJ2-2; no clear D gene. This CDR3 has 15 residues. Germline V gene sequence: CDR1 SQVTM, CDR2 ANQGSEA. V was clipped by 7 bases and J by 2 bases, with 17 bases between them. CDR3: CSALLRQTNTGELFF. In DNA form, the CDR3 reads TGCAGCGCCCTTTTAAGGCAGACTAACACCGGGGAGCTGTTTTTT.

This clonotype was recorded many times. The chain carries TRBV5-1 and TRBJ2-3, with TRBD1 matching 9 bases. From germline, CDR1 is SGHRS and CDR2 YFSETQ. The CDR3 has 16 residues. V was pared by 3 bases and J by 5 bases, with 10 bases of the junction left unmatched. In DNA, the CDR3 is TGCGCCAGCAGCTATACCACAGGGGGCGAGGAAGATACGCAGTATTTT. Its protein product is CASSYTTGGEEDTQYF.

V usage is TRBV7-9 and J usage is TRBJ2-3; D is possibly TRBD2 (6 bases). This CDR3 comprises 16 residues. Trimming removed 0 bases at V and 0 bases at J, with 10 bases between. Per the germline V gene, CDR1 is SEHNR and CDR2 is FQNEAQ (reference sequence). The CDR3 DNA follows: TGTGCCAGCAGCTTAGCGGGACTTTCCAGCACAGATACGCAGTATTTT. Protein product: CASSLAGLSSTDTQYF.